The present T cell receptor beta chain was sequenced within a study of OX40 agonist ivuxolimab in advanced cancers. Turning to the study itself: With a range of about 23 to 90, age averaged approximately 64 years, and roughly 80% were male.

Study-level findings and limits: There were, on average, more expanded clones in CD8+ T cells than in CD4+. Antigen specificity was not determined for the expanded peripheral T cells.

Note on this clone: The target antigen is unknown.

V lost 4 bases to trimming and J lost 0 bases, with 11 bases between them. Germline values: CDR1 SGHNT, CDR2 YYREEE (reference sequence). The CDR3 is 16 residues long. Autoimmune disease history or systemic immunosuppression led to patients being barred. Clones were read by immunoSEQ multiplex PCR, and TCRdb kept only the in-frame ones, dropping some. Counted here are 50,000 to 80,000 clones, roughly nine tenths occurring once; the ten biggest clones make up about 5.6%. This TCR was recovered from an adult with an advanced solid tumor such as melanoma, head and neck, liver or kidney cancer. The chain joins TRBV5-4 to TRBJ2-6; D remains unclear. The sample in question was CD4+ or CD8+ T cells sorted from blood, obtained in a trial of the OX40 agonist ivuxolimab. CDR3 amino acids: CASSPGLSSGANVLTF. The CDR3 DNA sequence: TGTGCCAGCAGCCCCGGGCTAAGCTCTGGGGCCAACGTCCTGACTTTC.